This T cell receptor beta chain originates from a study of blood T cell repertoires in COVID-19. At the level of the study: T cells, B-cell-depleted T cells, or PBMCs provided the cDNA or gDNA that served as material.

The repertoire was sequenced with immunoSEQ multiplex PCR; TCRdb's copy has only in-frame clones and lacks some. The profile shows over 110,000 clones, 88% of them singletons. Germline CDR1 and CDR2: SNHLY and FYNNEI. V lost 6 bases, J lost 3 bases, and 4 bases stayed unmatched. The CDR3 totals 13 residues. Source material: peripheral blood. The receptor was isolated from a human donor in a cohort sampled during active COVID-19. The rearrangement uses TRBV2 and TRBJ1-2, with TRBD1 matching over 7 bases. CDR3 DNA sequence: TGTGCCAGCAGAGACAGGGCCTACTATGGCTACACCTTC. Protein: CASRDRAYYGYTF.